The rows below give T cell receptor beta chains drawn from one sample of a study of cytomegalovirus exposure and HLA in healthy donors. Sequenced by immunoSEQ multiplex PCR; TCRdb stores in-frame clones only, minus some. The sample lists 100,000 to 150,000 clones, 83% occurring once. Sequencing was performed on PBMCs. The receptors here all came from a girl aged 2-9 years in good health and CMV-seronegative. The CDR3 runs from the conserved cysteine through the conserved F or W. The D gene is left open where the match is weak. Clone size is not always given. Where it is, it says once, few, many or a class for expanded clones.

d_call	v_call	j_call	clone_size	cdr3_nt	cdr3_aa
TRBD2	TRBV6-5	TRBJ2-7	once	TGTGCCAGCAGTCTAGCGGGAGGGCCGTCCTACGAGCAGTACTTC	CASSLAGGPSYEQYF
TRBD1	TRBV6-5	TRBJ1-1	-	TGTGCCAGCAGTCAGATGGATTCGACAGGGGAAGCTTTCTTT	CASSQMDSTGEAFF
TRBD1	TRBV7-3	TRBJ1-2	-	TGTGCCAGCAGCCGGGACAGTTTCAGTGGCTACACCTTC	CASSRDSFSGYTF
-	TRBV5-1	TRBJ1-2	-	TGCGCCAGCAGCTTGGGGGAGGGCATCTATGGCTACACCTTC	CASSLGEGIYGYTF
-	TRBV7-2	TRBJ1-1	-	TGTGCCAGCAGCTTAACTGCGAACACTGAAGCTTTCTTT	CASSLTANTEAFF
-	TRBV7-9	TRBJ2-3	-	TGTGCCAGCAGCCTAGGGGGGCCCGCAGATACGCAGTATTTT	CASSLGGPADTQYF
TRBD1	TRBV15	TRBJ1-4	-	TGTGCCACCAGCGGTTTTTTGGGACAGGGGGGGGAGACTAATGAAAAACTGTTTTTT	CATSGFLGQGGETNEKLFF
TRBD1	TRBV5-1	TRBJ2-4	-	TGCGCCAGCAGCTTGGGGACAGGGGCCAAAAACATTCAGTACTTC	CASSLGTGAKNIQYF
TRBD1	TRBV5-6	TRBJ1-5	-	TGTGCCAGCAGCTTGTACCGGTTTACAGGGGAGTATAGCAATCAGCCCCAGCATTTT	CASSLYRFTGEYSNQPQHF
TRBD1	TRBV4-1	TRBJ1-2	-	TGCGCCAGCAGCCAAGAACGGACAGGGTACGGCTACACCTTC	CASSQERTGYGYTF
TRBD2	TRBV7-2	TRBJ2-3	few	TGTGCCAGCAGCTTTAGCGGGGGGGCGCCAGATACGCAGTATTTT	CASSFSGGAPDTQYF
TRBD2	TRBV14	TRBJ2-7	-	TGTGCCAGCAGCCAAGATAGCAGCGGGGGGCTTTACGAGCAGTACTTC	CASSQDSSGGLYEQYF
-	TRBV23-1	TRBJ1-3	-	TGCGCCAGCAGTCCTACTCTCTCTGGAAACACCATATATTTT	CASSPTLSGNTIYF
-	TRBV5-1	TRBJ1-1	-	TGCGCCAGCAGCTTGGTTTTCGAAGCTGGGACAAAGGCGTTGCACACTGTAGCTTTCTTT	CASSLVFEAGTKALHTVAFF
TRBD1	TRBV18	TRBJ2-3	-	TGTGCCAGCTCACCGGGACAGGGCGGCACAGATACGCAGTATTTT	CASSPGQGGTDTQYF
TRBD2	TRBV2	TRBJ2-3	-	TGTGCCAGCAGGCGACTAGCGTCTAGCACAGATACGCAGTATTTT	CASRRLASSTDTQYF
-	TRBV5-6	TRBJ2-1	-	TGTGCCAGCAGCTATATACCAAAAACAGAGAGCTCCTACAATGAGCAGTTCTTC	CASSYIPKTESSYNEQFF
-	TRBV13	TRBJ2-7	once	TGTGCCAGCAGCTTAGGGGACACAGTAAGAACCTTC	CASSLGDTVRTF
TRBD1	TRBV7-9	TRBJ2-1	once	TGTGCCAGCAGCCCCGGACAGGGAATGAACAATGAGCAGTTCTTC	CASSPGQGMNNEQFF
TRBD1	TRBV30	TRBJ2-7	-	TGTGCCTGGAGCCAAGGGACAGGGAACGAGCAGTACTTC	CAWSQGTGNEQYF
TRBD2	TRBV10-3	TRBJ2-7	-	TGTGCCATCACACTAGCGGTTTATAGCTCCTACGAGCAGTACTTC	CAITLAVYSSYEQYF
-	TRBV19	TRBJ1-1	-	TGTGCCAGTACCGAGGGTAGGGTATCTAGCACTGAAGCTTTCTTT	CASTEGRVSSTEAFF
-	TRBV9	TRBJ1-1	-	TGTGCCAGCAGCAAGAAACAAACAGGGACTGAAGCTTTCTTT	CASSKKQTGTEAFF
-	TRBV21-1	TRBJ2-1	-	TGTGCCAGCAGCAACCTGAAGACTAGCGGGGGGAATGAGCAGTTCTTC	CASSNLKTSGGNEQFF
TRBD2	TRBV29-1	TRBJ2-3	-	TGCAGCGTTGAGGGACTAGCGGGGGCCCGGGACACAGATACGCAGTATTTT	CSVEGLAGARDTDTQYF